These T cell receptor beta chains were read from a single sample in a study of human T cells and chemical hapten exposure. One entry per CDR3 protein results from TCRdb running MiXCR on the RACE reads. The sample has approximately 370,000 distinct CDR3 sequences; approximately 5% are singletons. Source: whole blood, taken in connection with sensitization to the hapten diphenylcyclopropenone (DPC). The receptors here all came from a young woman with alopecia areata. Some clones in this sample may be carry-over from other donors' samples. Both conserved end residues are part of each CDR3. D genes are given only for firm matches. Not every row has a clone size; where given, it reads once, few, many or a size class.

d_call	clone_size	v_call	j_call	cdr3_nt	cdr3_aa
-	few	TRBV29-1	TRBJ1-1	TGCAGCGTTGAAGAACTGGGGATAGACACTGAAGCTTTCTTT	CSVEELGIDTEAFF
-	many	TRBV20-1	TRBJ1-4	TGCAGTGCCGGGCGGGAAAAACTGTTTTTT	CSAGREKLFF
-	few	TRBV7-2	TRBJ2-2	TGTGCCAGCAGCTCCGGGACCCGACAAGGGGGGGAGCTGTTTTTT	CASSSGTRQGGELFF
-	few	TRBV10-3	TRBJ2-7	TGTGCCATCAGCCAAAACTCCTACGAGCAGTACTTC	CAISQNSYEQYF
-	-	TRBV6-2/TRBV6-3	TRBJ2-1	TGTGCCAGCAGTTACGCAGGGACTCCCTACAATGAGCAGTTCTTC	CASSYAGTPYNEQFF
TRBD2	-	TRBV20-1	TRBJ2-3	TGCAGGGCCCATAGCGGGCCGGCGGATACGCAGTATTTT	CRAHSGPADTQYF
TRBD1	few	TRBV10-3	TRBJ1-5	TGTGCCATCAGTGGAGACAGGGTCAATCAGCCCCAGCATTTT	CAISGDRVNQPQHF
TRBD2	many	TRBV27	TRBJ2-3	TGTGCCAGCAGTCCATTTGGACTAGCTTCAGATACGCAGTATTTT	CASSPFGLASDTQYF
TRBD2	many	TRBV7-9	TRBJ2-3	TGTGCCAGCAGCACCCGAACTAGCGGGGGGGCTGAAGATACGCAGTATTTT	CASSTRTSGGAEDTQYF
-	few	TRBV6-2/TRBV6-3	TRBJ1-4	TGTGCCAGCAGTTACGACGGGGGAATGAAAAGGCTGTTTTTT	CASSYDGGMKRLFF
-	few	TRBV7-8	TRBJ2-1	TGTGCCAGCAGCTTAGCGGGGGGGCAAATTACTGAGCAGTTCTTC	CASSLAGGQITEQFF
TRBD2	few	TRBV7-2	TRBJ2-3	TGTGCCAGCAGCTTAGGGACTAGCGCGTTCACAGATACGCAGTATTTT	CASSLGTSAFTDTQYF
-	-	TRBV4-2	TRBJ1-6	TGTGCCAGCAGCCAAGATATTCCCCGAAGGGGCTCACCCCTCCACTTT	CASSQDIPRRGSPLHF
-	few	TRBV28	TRBJ1-4	TGTGCCAGCAGCCCAGGCCAAGAGGAAAAACTGTTTTTT	CASSPGQEEKLFF
-	many	TRBV7-6	TRBJ2-5	TGTGCCAGCAGCAAGGGTCGGCAAGAGACCCAGTACTTC	CASSKGRQETQYF
-	many	TRBV15	TRBJ1-6	TGTGCCACCAGCAGTTTGCGGTCACCCCTCCACTTT	CATSSLRSPLHF
-	many	TRBV14	TRBJ2-4	TGTGCCAGCAGCCAAGAAGGAACGGGGGCGATTGGATTTCAGTACTTC	CASSQEGTGAIGFQYF
-	many	TRBV12-3/TRBV12-4	TRBJ1-1	TGTGCCAGCAGGTATAAAAGGGGAGTCCTTAGCACTGAAGCTTTCTTT	CASRYKRGVLSTEAFF
TRBD1	many	TRBV6-5	TRBJ2-5	TGTGCCAGCGGCCCAGGGGGCTCGAGAGAGACCCAGTACTTC	CASGPGGSRETQYF
-	-	TRBV6-6	TRBJ2-1	TGTGCCAGCAGATTTCAGCAAAAAGCCTACAATGAGCAGTTCTTC	CASRFQQKAYNEQFF
-	-	TRBV20-1	TRBJ2-7	TGCAGTGTTCCCAGGCCGGGGGGCAACTCCTACGAGCAGTACTTC	CSVPRPGGNSYEQYF
TRBD1	many	TRBV29-1	TRBJ2-1	TGCAGCGTTGAAGGGACAGGGAACAATGAGCAGTTCTTC	CSVEGTGNNEQFF
-	many	TRBV7-2	TRBJ2-3	TGTGCCAGCAGCTTAGCGGCCCCAGATACGCAGTATTTT	CASSLAAPDTQYF
-	many	TRBV27	TRBJ1-5	TGTGCCAGCAGTTTATCGGACAGCCCGTTGAAGCCCCAGCATTTT	CASSLSDSPLKPQHF
TRBD2	few	TRBV11-2	TRBJ2-1	TGTGCCAGCAGCTTAGGCCGGGGGCTAGCGGGGGGCGCCTACAATGAGCAGTTCTTC	CASSLGRGLAGGAYNEQFF
-	-	TRBV4-3	TRBJ2-6	TGCGCCAGCAGCCAAGCTGGCTGGAGCTCTGGGGCCAACGTCCTGACTTTC	CASSQAGWSSGANVLTF
-	many	TRBV3-1	TRBJ1-1	TGTGCCAGCAGCTCCCAGGGCCGGGCCTACACTGAAGCTTTCTTT	CASSSQGRAYTEAFF
TRBD2	-	TRBV4-3	TRBJ2-7	TGCGCCAGCAGCCAGGCTAGCGGTTCCTCCTACGAGCAGAACTTC	CASSQASGSSYEQNF
TRBD1	few	TRBV7-9	TRBJ1-2	TGTGCCAGCAGCCAGACAGGGTCAGGCTATGGCTACACCTTC	CASSQTGSGYGYTF
-	-	TRBV7-9	TRBJ1-1	TGTGCCAGCAGCGCAATTGGAATTGAAGCTTTCTTT	CASSAIGIEAFF
-	-	TRBV3-1	TRBJ2-4	TGTGCCAGCAGCCAAGAGTTCGGACTGGACACGGAACAGTACTTC	CASSQEFGLDTEQYF
TRBD1	-	TRBV7-2	TRBJ2-1	TGTGCCAGCAGCTCCCAGGGACAGGGGGCTAGTGAGCAGTTCTTC	CASSSQGQGASEQFF
TRBD1	-	TRBV5-1	TRBJ1-3	TGCGCCAGCAGCTTGGGGGGACAGCCCGGAAACACCATATATTTT	CASSLGGQPGNTIYF
TRBD1	-	TRBV13	TRBJ2-3	TGTGCCAGCAGTGCTGACAGGGTCACAGATACGCAGTATTTT	CASSADRVTDTQYF
-	-	TRBV3-1	TRBJ2-6	TGTGCCAGCAGCCCGGGACCGCAACTATCTGGGGCCAACGTCCTGACTTTC	CASSPGPQLSGANVLTF
TRBD1	-	TRBV10-3	TRBJ2-3	TGTGCCATCAGTTGGACAGGGGACACAGATACGCAGTATTTT	CAISWTGDTDTQYF
-	-	TRBV5-4	TRBJ1-2	TGTGCCAGCAGTAAGGGACTGAGCCCCCTTAACTATGGCTACACCTTC	CASSKGLSPLNYGYTF
TRBD2	few	TRBV12-5	TRBJ2-3	TGTGCTAGTGACGATAGCGGGGGGGCCTTGGAGCAGTATTTT	CASDDSGGALEQYF
-	many	TRBV18	TRBJ2-1	TGTGCCAGCTCACCATCGGAGGGCGCGGGGCAGTTCTTC	CASSPSEGAGQFF
TRBD1	-	TRBV7-8	TRBJ2-5	TGTGCCAGCAGCTTAGCTCCCGGGACAGGACAAGAGACCCAGTACTTC	CASSLAPGTGQETQYF